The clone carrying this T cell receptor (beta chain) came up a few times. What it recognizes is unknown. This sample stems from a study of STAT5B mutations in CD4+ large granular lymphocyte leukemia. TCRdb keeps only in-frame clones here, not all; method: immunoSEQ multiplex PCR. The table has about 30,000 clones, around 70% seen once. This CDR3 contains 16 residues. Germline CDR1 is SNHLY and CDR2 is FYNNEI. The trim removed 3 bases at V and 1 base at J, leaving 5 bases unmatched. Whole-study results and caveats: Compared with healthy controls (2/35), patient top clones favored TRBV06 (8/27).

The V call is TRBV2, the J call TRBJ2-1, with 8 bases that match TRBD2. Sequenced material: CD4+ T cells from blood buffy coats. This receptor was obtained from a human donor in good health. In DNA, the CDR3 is TGTGCCAGCAGTGAGAGAGGCGGGGGGTCCTACAATGAGCAGTTCTTC. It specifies CASSERGGGSYNEQFF. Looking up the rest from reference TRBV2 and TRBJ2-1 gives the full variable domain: EPEVTQTPSHQVTQMGQEVILRCVPISNHLYFYWYRQILGQKVEFLVSFYNNEISEKSEIFDDQFSVERPDGSNFTLKIRSTKLEDSAMYFCASSERGGGSYNEQFFGPGTRLTVL.